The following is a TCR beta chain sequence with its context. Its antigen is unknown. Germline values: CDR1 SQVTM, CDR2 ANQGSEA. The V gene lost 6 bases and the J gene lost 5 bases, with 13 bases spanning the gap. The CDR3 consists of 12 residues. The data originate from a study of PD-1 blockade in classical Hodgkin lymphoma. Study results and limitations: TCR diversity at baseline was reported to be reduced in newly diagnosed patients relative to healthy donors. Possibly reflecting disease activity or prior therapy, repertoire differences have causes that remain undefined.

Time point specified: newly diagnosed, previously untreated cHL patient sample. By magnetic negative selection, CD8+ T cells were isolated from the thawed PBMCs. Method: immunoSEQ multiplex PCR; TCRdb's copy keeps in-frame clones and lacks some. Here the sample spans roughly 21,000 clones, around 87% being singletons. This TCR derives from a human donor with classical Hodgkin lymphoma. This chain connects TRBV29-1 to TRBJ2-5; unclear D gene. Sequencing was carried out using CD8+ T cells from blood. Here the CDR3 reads CSVNIVGETQYF. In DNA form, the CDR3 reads TGCAGCGTCAACATAGTTGGGGAGACCCAGTACTTC.